These 22 T cell receptor beta chains came from one sample sequenced in a study of cytomegalovirus exposure and HLA in healthy donors. The PCR made use of 60 Vbeta and 13 Jbeta primers. TCRdb keeps only in-frame clones here, not all; method: immunoSEQ multiplex PCR. The repertoire has 150,000 to 250,000 clones, 70% to 80% of them found once; the top ten carry about 4.6%. Source material: PBMCs. These receptor sequences come from a woman aged 25 to 39 in good health and CMV-seropositive.

Only one count was recorded for this clone. The J gene is TRBJ1-4, the V gene TRBV7-8; D ambiguous. The V and J ends lost 3 bases and 4 bases respectively, with 6 bases between them. The CDR3 is 13 amino acids. Germline-derived CDR1 and CDR2 are SGHVS and FQNEAQ. Here the CDR3 reads CASSFAGNEKLFF. CDR3 DNA sequence: TGTGCCAGCAGCTTTGCGGGTAATGAAAAACTGTTTTTT.

This chain links TRBV18 with TRBJ1-1, with 12 bases aligning to TRBD1. The CDR3 spans 15 residues. Per germline, CDR1 KGHSH and CDR2 LQKENI. V was clipped by 5 bases and J by 1 base; unmatched bases: 2. This CDR3 is CASSGDRGQNTEAFF. CDR3 DNA: TGTGCCAGCTCAGGGGACAGGGGGCAGAACACTGAAGCTTTCTTT.

V and J are TRBV9 and TRBJ1-3; D gene uncertain. CDR1 SGDLS and CDR2 YYNGEE come from the germline V gene. The CDR3 extends over 14 amino acids. V lost 0 bases, J lost 0 bases, and 4 bases lay in between. Written as DNA, the CDR3 is TGTGCCAGCAGCGTAGCTCTCTCTGGAAACACCATATATTTT. Translating gives CASSVALSGNTIYF.

The rearrangement joins TRBV2 to TRBJ1-4, with D uncertain. Trimming stripped 3 bases from V and 0 bases from J, with 8 bases between. The CDR3 is 15 amino acids. CDR1 and CDR2 from the germline V gene are SNHLY and FYNNEI. DNA of the CDR3: TGTGCCAGCAGTGATCCAACAGCAACTAATGAAAAACTGTTTTTT. Translation: CASSDPTATNEKLFF.

This chain uses TRBV9 with TRBJ2-5; D might be TRBD2 (7 bases). CDR3 length: 13 amino acids. Germline V gives CDR1 SGDLS, CDR2 YYNGEE. Trimming left V 6 bases short and J 2 bases short, with 11 bases between. The CDR3 region is CASTGGTQETQYF. In DNA form, the CDR3 reads TGTGCCAGCACCGGGGGGACACAAGAGACCCAGTACTTC.

This rearrangement joins TRBV2 to TRBJ2-2; tentatively, D is TRBD1 (6 bases). CDR1 and CDR2 (germline): SNHLY, FYNNEI. The CDR3 contains 15 residues. Trimming stripped 7 bases from V and 4 bases from J, with 16 bases between. In DNA, the CDR3 is TGTGCCAGCAAAGGTTCAGGGGCAGGCACCGGGGAGCTGTTTTTT. Residues: CASKGSGAGTGELFF.

The CDR3 bases are TGTGCCAGCAGCCCACAGGGGGCTGGAAACACCATATATTTT. This sequence encodes CASSPQGAGNTIYF. The chain carries TRBV7-9 and TRBJ1-3; 8 bases are shared with TRBD1. CDR3 length equals 14 residues. The germline V gene encodes CDR1 SEHNR and CDR2 FQNEAQ (reference sequence). J lost 2 bases, V lost 5 bases, and 2 bases had no gene match.

This clone was detected only a few times. DNA of the CDR3: TGTGCCAGCAGCCCTCCGGGGACATCGTACACCGGGGAGCTGTTTTTT. Protein: CASSPPGTSYTGELFF. The rearrangement joins TRBV7-9 to TRBJ2-2; possible D gene TRBD1, 6 bases. Germline V gene data show CDR1 as SEHNR and CDR2 as FQNEAQ (reference sequence). The CDR3 has 16 amino acids. The germline V and J ends were trimmed by 5 bases and 3 bases, with 16 bases remaining between them.

The rearrangement joins TRBV11-3 to TRBJ2-2; D gene unclear. Germline V gene data show CDR1 as SGHNT and CDR2 as YENEEA. The V end lost 5 bases, the J end lost 4 bases, and 11 bases lay between the germline ends. The CDR3 totals 14 residues. CDR3: CASSPRLGTGELFF. CDR3 in DNA: TGTGCCAGCAGCCCCCGACTTGGCACCGGGGAGCTGTTTTTT.

The chain combines TRBV30 with TRBJ1-5; the D gene is possibly TRBD1 (5 bases). V was shortened by 3 bases and J by 8 bases, with 26 bases between the two germline ends. Germline V lookup: CDR1 GTSNPN, CDR2 SVGIG (reference sequence). The CDR3 runs to 17 residues. The CDR3 spells CAWRTAGGSAGDKPQHF. CDR3 nucleotide sequence: TGTGCCTGGAGAACTGCCGGGGGGTCAGCCGGAGATAAGCCCCAGCATTTT.

The chain has TRBV23-1 and TRBJ2-5; perhaps TRBD2 as D (6 bases). TRBV23-1 is classed as an ORF, of uncertain function. The V end lost 0 bases, the J end lost 2 bases, and 13 bases lay between the germline ends. The CDR3 is made up of 16 amino acids. The CDR3 reads CASSQSPGGKQETQYF. The CDR3 nucleotides read TGCGCCAGCAGTCAATCGCCTGGGGGGAAACAAGAGACCCAGTACTTC.

V usage is TRBV19 and J usage is TRBJ1-1, with D maybe TRBD1 (5 bases). The CDR3 totals 18 residues. CDR1 and CDR2 from the germline V gene are LNHDA and SQIVND (reference sequence). V was clipped by 0 bases and J by 0 bases, with 17 bases between them. In DNA, the CDR3 is TGTGCCAGTAGTATAGATCTTCGGGGGTCGATCATGAACACTGAAGCTTTCTTT. Its protein is CASSIDLRGSIMNTEAFF.

The chain joins TRBV30 to TRBJ1-2, with D possibly matching TRBD1 (5 bases). This CDR3 has 14 residues. V was shortened by 0 bases and J by 4 bases, with 12 bases between the two germline ends. From germline, CDR1 is GTSNPN and CDR2 SVGIG (reference sequence). CDR3 loop: CAWSVGVRGYGYTF. DNA for the CDR3: TGTGCCTGGAGTGTAGGGGTGCGGGGCTATGGCTACACCTTC.

The V and J genes are TRBV5-8 and TRBJ2-7; no reliable D call. The CDR3 consists of 10 residues. The ends were cut back, 9 bases at V and 4 bases at J, with 8 bases in the middle. From germline, CDR1 is SGHTS and CDR2 YDEGEE. DNA for the CDR3: TGTGCCACTCAGGCTTACGAGCAGTACTTC. Its translation is CATQAYEQYF.

J is TRBJ2-3 and V is TRBV5-1, with a tentative D call TRBD1 (5 bases). The CDR3 has 15 amino acids. The V and J ends lost 4 bases and 2 bases respectively, with 14 bases between them. CDR1 and CDR2 (germline): SGHRS, YFSETQ. The CDR3 coding sequence is TGCGCCAGCAGCACGGACAAACCATACACAGATACGCAGTATTTT. Amino acid sequence: CASSTDKPYTDTQYF.

In its sample, this clone was seen once. The CDR3 protein is CASSGPGDTQYF. CDR3 sequence (DNA): TGTGCCAGCAGTGGCCCCGGGGATACGCAGTATTTT. The chain employs TRBV2 and TRBJ2-3, with D uncertain. The CDR3 loop spans 12 amino acids. Germline-derived CDR1 and CDR2 are SNHLY and FYNNEI. V was trimmed by 4 bases and J by 6 bases, leaving 8 bases between them. The whole variable domain, remainder taken from reference TRBV2 and TRBJ2-3, is EPEVTQTPSHQVTQMGQEVILRCVPISNHLYFYWYRQILGQKVEFLVSFYNNEISEKSEIFDDQFSVERPDGSNFTLKIRSTKLEDSAMYFCASSGPGDTQYFGPGTRLTVL.

The chain uses TRBV5-1 and TRBJ1-2, with TRBD1 identical over 8 bases. The CDR3 is made up of 15 amino acids. Per germline, CDR1 SGHRS and CDR2 YFSETQ. V shed 4 bases, J shed 5 bases, and the junction held 10 bases outside the gene matches. The CDR3: CASSDLDRARYGYTF. The CDR3 DNA sequence: TGCGCCAGCAGCGACCTGGACAGGGCAAGATATGGCTACACCTTC.

The V call is TRBV7-9, the J call TRBJ2-7, with 9 bases matching TRBD1. Germline values: CDR1 SEHNR, CDR2 FQNEAQ (reference sequence). The CDR3 covers 15 residues. The junction had 8 bases not matched to a gene; V was cut back by 5 bases and J by 3 bases. CDR3 region: CASSLFPGQGYEQYF. In DNA, the CDR3 is TGTGCCAGCAGCCTTTTCCCGGGACAGGGCTACGAGCAGTACTTC.

The CDR3: CASSQERAAGTFTEAFF. CDR3 DNA: TGCGCCAGCAGCCAGGAAAGGGCGGCAGGGACTTTCACTGAAGCTTTCTTT. The chain uses TRBV4-3 and TRBJ1-1, with a weak D call TRBD1 (5 bases). CDR1 is LGHNA, CDR2 YSLEER, per germline. The CDR3 length is 17 residues. The V and J ends lost 3 bases and 4 bases respectively, with 21 bases between them.

This rearrangement joins TRBV30 to TRBJ2-6, with D tentatively TRBD1 (5 bases). There are 13 residues in the CDR3. Germline V gene data show CDR1 as GTSNPN and CDR2 as SVGIG (reference sequence). V was pared by 8 bases and J by 0 bases, with 8 bases between. The CDR3: CATDSSGANVLTF. In DNA, the CDR3 is TGTGCCACCGACAGCTCTGGGGCCAACGTCCTGACTTTC.

This chain uses TRBV27 with TRBJ1-1; D possibly corresponds to TRBD1 (6 bases). The V end was cut by 5 bases, the J end by 4 bases, with 17 bases between. CDR1 is MNHEY and CDR2 is SMNVEV in the germline V gene (reference sequence). The CDR3 totals 15 residues. As DNA, the CDR3 is TGTGCCAGCAGTACCCAAGGGGGTGATGTCACTGAAGCTTTCTTT. This translates into CASSTQGGDVTEAFF.

The chain employs TRBV5-1 and TRBJ2-2; perhaps TRBD1 as D (6 bases). The CDR3 consists of 16 residues. Germline V lookup: CDR1 SGHRS, CDR2 YFSETQ. Trimming left V 3 bases short and J 6 bases short, with 18 bases between. Here the CDR3 reads CASSWQGIDLAGELFF. In DNA, the CDR3 is TGCGCCAGCAGCTGGCAGGGGATCGATTTGGCCGGGGAGCTGTTTTTT.